A selection of T cell receptor beta chains follows, all from one sample in a study of blood T cell repertoires in COVID-19. Sequenced by immunoSEQ multiplex PCR; TCRdb stores in-frame clones only, minus some. This sample has 350,000 or so clones, with roughly 87% found just once. The source material was PBMCs or T cells enriched from blood (not recorded which). These receptor sequences come from a young woman who had recovered from COVID-19. Each CDR3 is given with its conserved first and last residue. A D gene is named only where the DNA matches it firmly. Expanded clones get a size class; other rows say once, few or many, or leave the size out.

TRBJ2-7,TRBD1,TRBV5-1,.,CASSLRQGAGEQYF,TGCGCCAGCAGCTTGAGACAGGGCGCGGGCGAGCAGTACTTC
TRBJ2-2,.,TRBV30,.,CAWSVLPNTGELFF,TGTGCCTGGAGTGTACTCCCGAACACCGGGGAGCTGTTTTTT
TRBJ2-7,.,TRBV11-2,.,CASSLGRPYEQYF,TGTGCCAGCAGCTTAGGCAGGCCCTACGAGCAGTACTTC
TRBJ2-2,.,TRBV9,.,CASSVAAGSGELFF,TGTGCCAGCAGCGTAGCTGCGGGCAGCGGGGAGCTGTTTTTT
TRBJ2-7,.,TRBV19,.,CASSMEGQEYF,TGTGCCAGTAGTATGGAGGGGCAAGAGTACTTC
TRBJ2-7,TRBD2,TRBV5-1,.,CASSRLAGGFSYEQYF,TGCGCCAGCAGCCGACTAGCGGGGGGTTTCTCCTACGAGCAGTACTTC
TRBJ1-4,.,TRBV3-1/TRBV3-2,.,CASSQDRFVGSRNEKLFF,TGTGCCAGCAGCCAAGATCGCTTTGTTGGGAGTAGGAATGAAAAACTGTTTTTT
TRBJ1-5,TRBD1,TRBV4-1,once,CASSLTGTGDSNQPQHF,TGCGCCAGCAGCCTAACCGGGACAGGGGATAGCAATCAGCCCCAGCATTTT
TRBJ2-7,.,TRBV18,.,CASSPLSSYEQYF,TGTGCCAGCTCACCCCTATCCTCCTACGAGCAGTACTTC
TRBJ2-3,.,TRBV5-1,.,CASSLWSEGRDTQYF,TGCGCCAGCAGCTTGTGGTCGGAGGGCAGGGATACGCAGTATTTT
TRBJ2-5,.,TRBV4-2,.,CASSQSRETQYF,TGTGCCAGCAGCCAGAGCCGAGAGACCCAGTACTTC
TRBJ1-6,.,TRBV5-4,.,CASSLQRGLGNSPLHF,TGTGCCAGCAGCCTCCAGCGGGGGCTAGGTAATTCACCCCTCCACTTT
TRBJ2-1,TRBD2,TRBV5-6,.,CASSQRGSSYNEQFF,TGTGCCAGCAGTCAGCGGGGGAGCTCCTACAATGAGCAGTTCTTC
TRBJ1-3,.,TRBV2,.,CASSQGSVGGNTIYF,TGTGCCAGCAGTCAGGGGAGCGTAGGTGGAAACACCATATATTTT
TRBJ2-5,TRBD1,TRBV29-1,.,CSVEYGTGPETQYF,TGCAGCGTTGAATACGGGACAGGGCCCGAGACCCAGTACTTC
TRBJ1-5,.,TRBV5-6,.,CASSSAGPGWSNQPQHF,TGTGCCAGCAGCTCCGCAGGGCCAGGCTGGAGCAATCAGCCCCAGCATTTT
TRBJ2-7,TRBD1,TRBV5-1,.,CASSMRQGFYEQYF,TGCGCCAGCAGCATGCGACAGGGGTTCTACGAGCAGTACTTC
TRBJ2-1,.,TRBV15,.,CATSREVGTGDNEQFF,TGTGCCACCAGCAGAGAAGTTGGGACTGGGGACAATGAGCAGTTCTTC
TRBJ1-3,.,TRBV15,.,CATSEPLVGAGNTIYF,TGTGCCACCAGCGAGCCTCTCGTCGGGGCTGGAAACACCATATATTTT
TRBJ2-7,TRBD1,TRBV27,.,CASSAPTGTGAEQYF,TGTGCCAGCAGTGCTCCTACCGGGACAGGGGCCGAGCAGTACTTC
TRBJ2-1,TRBD2,TRBV18,.,CASSPPNSLGLASYNEQFF,TGTGCCAGCTCACCACCGAATTCTTTGGGACTAGCATCCTACAATGAGCAGTTCTTC
TRBJ1-5,.,TRBV30,.,CAWSPGVQPQHF,TGTGCCTGGAGTCCAGGGGTTCAGCCCCAGCATTTT
TRBJ1-6,TRBD1,TRBV30,.,CAWAIQGAIFSPLHF,TGTGCCTGGGCGATACAGGGGGCGATATTTTCACCCCTCCACTTT
TRBJ2-3,.,TRBV6-6,.,CASSLQVASTDTQYF,TGTGCCAGCTCCCTCCAGGTCGCTAGCACAGATACGCAGTATTTT
TRBJ2-5,TRBD2,TRBV15,.,CATSRDRLAQETQYF,TGTGCCACCAGCAGAGATCGACTAGCCCAAGAGACCCAGTACTTC
TRBJ2-2,.,TRBV5-1,.,CASSLQGWADTGELFF,TGCGCCAGCAGCTTGCAGGGTTGGGCTGACACCGGGGAGCTGTTTTTT
TRBJ2-1,TRBD2,TRBV11-2,.,CASSYPPGLAGSLREQFF,TGTGCCAGCAGCTACCCACCGGGACTAGCGGGATCCCTCCGGGAGCAGTTCTTC
TRBJ1-3,.,TRBV6-5,.,CASSYSESGGGNTIYF,TGTGCCAGCAGTTACTCTGAATCGGGGGGAGGAAACACCATATATTTT
TRBJ1-1,.,TRBV19,.,CASSHQGGKNTEAFF,TGTGCCAGTAGTCATCAGGGAGGGAAGAACACTGAAGCTTTCTTT
TRBJ1-3,TRBD1,TRBV3-1/TRBV3-2,.,CASSSRDRGYSGNTIYF,TGTGCCAGCAGCTCCCGGGACAGGGGGTATTCTGGAAACACCATATATTTT